This T cell receptor (beta chain) was sequenced during a study of blood T cell repertoires in COVID-19. Whole-study context: Acute-phase and convalescent COVID-19 samples originated in the United States, Italy and Spain.

This clone was counted a single time. This CDR3 contains 14 residues. Trimming stripped 6 bases from V and 3 bases from J, with 15 bases between. In germline, CDR1 is MNHEY, CDR2 SVGAGI. The method was immunoSEQ multiplex PCR; TCRdb's version includes in-frame clones alone and lacks a portion of them. Seen here are around 130,000 clones, 80% to 90% observed once, and the top ten hold 28%. This chain connects TRBV6-5 to TRBJ2-7; D is uncertain. This receptor was obtained from a man between 65 and 79 years old with active or convalescent COVID-19. Sequencing input: peripheral blood. The CDR3 nucleotides are TGTGCCAGCAGCACCGGGTCGGCTTACTACGAGCAGTACTTC. Translation gives CASSTGSAYYEQYF.